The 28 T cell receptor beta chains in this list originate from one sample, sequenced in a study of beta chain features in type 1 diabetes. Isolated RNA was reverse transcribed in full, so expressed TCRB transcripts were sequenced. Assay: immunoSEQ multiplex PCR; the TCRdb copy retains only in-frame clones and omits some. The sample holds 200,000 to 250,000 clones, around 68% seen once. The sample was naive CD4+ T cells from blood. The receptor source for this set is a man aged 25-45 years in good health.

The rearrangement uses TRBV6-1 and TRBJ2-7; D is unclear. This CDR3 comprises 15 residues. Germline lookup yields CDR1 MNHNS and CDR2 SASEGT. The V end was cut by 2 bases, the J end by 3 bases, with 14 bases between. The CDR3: CASSEYQLSIYEQYF. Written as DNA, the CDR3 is TGTGCCAGCAGTGAATATCAGCTGAGTATCTACGAGCAGTACTTC.

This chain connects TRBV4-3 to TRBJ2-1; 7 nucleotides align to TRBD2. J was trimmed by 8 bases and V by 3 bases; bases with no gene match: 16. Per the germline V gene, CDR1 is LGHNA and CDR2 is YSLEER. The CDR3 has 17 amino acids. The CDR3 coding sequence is TGCGCCAGCAGCCATGCCCGGCATCGGGAGGTAAGCGATGAGCAGTTCTTC. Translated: CASSHARHREVSDEQFF.

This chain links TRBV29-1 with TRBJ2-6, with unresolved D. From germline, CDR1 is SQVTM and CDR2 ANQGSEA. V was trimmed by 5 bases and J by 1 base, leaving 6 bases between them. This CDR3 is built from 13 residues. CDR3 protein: CSVSPSGANVLTF. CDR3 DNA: TGCAGCGTTTCCCCATCTGGGGCCAACGTCCTGACTTTC. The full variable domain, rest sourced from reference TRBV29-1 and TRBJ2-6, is SAVISQKPSRDICQRGTSLTIQCQVDSQVTMMFWYRQQPGQSLTLIATANQGSEATYESGFVIDKFPISRPNLTFSTLTVSNMSPEDSSIYLCSVSPSGANVLTFGAGSRLTVL.

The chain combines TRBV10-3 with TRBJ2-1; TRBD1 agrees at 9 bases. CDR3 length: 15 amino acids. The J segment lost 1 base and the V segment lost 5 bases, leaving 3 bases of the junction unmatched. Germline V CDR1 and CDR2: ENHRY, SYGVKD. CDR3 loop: CAISTGQGSYNEQFF. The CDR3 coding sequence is TGTGCCATCAGTACGGGACAGGGATCCTACAATGAGCAGTTCTTC.

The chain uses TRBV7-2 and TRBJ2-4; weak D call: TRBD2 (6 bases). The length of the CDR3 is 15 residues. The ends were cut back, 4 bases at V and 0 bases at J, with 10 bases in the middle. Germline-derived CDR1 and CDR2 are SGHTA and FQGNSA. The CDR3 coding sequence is TGTGCCAGCAGCTCACAGCGGGTAGCCAAAAACATTCAGTACTTC. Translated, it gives CASSSQRVAKNIQYF.

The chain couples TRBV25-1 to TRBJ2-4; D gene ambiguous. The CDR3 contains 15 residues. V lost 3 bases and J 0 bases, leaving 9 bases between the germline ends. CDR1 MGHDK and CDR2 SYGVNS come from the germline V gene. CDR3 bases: TGTGCCAGCAGTGATACAGCTATAGCCAAAAACATTCAGTACTTC. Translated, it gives CASSDTAIAKNIQYF.

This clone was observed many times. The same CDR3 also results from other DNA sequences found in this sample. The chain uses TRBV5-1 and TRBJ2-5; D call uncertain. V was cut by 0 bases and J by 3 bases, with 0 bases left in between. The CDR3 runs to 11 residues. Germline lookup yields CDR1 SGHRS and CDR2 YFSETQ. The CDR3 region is CASSLEETQYF. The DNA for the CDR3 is TGCGCCAGCAGCTTGGAAGAGACCCAGTACTTC.

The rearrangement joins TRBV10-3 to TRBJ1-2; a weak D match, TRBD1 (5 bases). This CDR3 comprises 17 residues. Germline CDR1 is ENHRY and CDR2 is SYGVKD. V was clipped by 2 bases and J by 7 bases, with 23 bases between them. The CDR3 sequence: CAISEPGMVGQTAGYTF. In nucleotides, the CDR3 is TGTGCCATCAGTGAGCCTGGAATGGTGGGGCAGACAGCTGGCTACACCTTC.

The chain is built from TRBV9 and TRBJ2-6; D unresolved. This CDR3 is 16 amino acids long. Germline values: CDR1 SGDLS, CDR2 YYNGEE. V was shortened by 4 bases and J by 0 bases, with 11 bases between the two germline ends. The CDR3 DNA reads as TGTGCCAGCAGCACTGCAGTAGGCTCTGGGGCCAACGTCCTGACTTTC. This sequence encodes CASSTAVGSGANVLTF. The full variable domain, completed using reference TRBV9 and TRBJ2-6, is DSGVTQTPKHLITATGQRVTLRCSPRSGDLSVYWYQQSLDQGLQFLIQYYNGEERAKGNILERFSAQQFPDLHSELNLSSLELGDSALYFCASSTAVGSGANVLTFGAGSRLTVL.

Here the CDR3 reads CASSRLGQGIHNEQFF. As DNA, the CDR3 is TGTGCCAGCAGCCGGCTGGGACAGGGGATCCACAATGAGCAGTTCTTC. The rearrangement uses TRBV14 and TRBJ2-1, with 10 bases aligning to TRBD1. Unmatched junction bases numbered 8, after V lost 4 bases and J lost 5 bases. The length of the CDR3 is 16 residues. The germline V gene has CDR1 SGHDN and CDR2 FVKESK. The full variable domain, completed using reference TRBV14 and TRBJ2-1, is EAGVTQFPSHSVIEKGQTVTLRCDPISGHDNLYWYRRVMGKEIKFLLHFVKESKQDESGMPNNRFLAERTGGTYSTLKVQPAELEDSGVYFCASSRLGQGIHNEQFFGPGTRLTVL.

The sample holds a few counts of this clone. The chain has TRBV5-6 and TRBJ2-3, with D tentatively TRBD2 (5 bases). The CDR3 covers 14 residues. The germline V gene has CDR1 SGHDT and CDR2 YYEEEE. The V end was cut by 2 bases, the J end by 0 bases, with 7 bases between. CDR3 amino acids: CASSFSVSTDTQYF. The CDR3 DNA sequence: TGTGCCAGCAGCTTTAGCGTTAGCACAGATACGCAGTATTTT.

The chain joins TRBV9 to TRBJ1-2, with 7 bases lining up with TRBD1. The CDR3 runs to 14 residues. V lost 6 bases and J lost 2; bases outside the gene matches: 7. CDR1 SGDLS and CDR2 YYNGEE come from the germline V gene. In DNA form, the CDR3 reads TGTGCCAGCAACACTGGAGGGGGCAACTATGGCTACACCTTC. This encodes CASNTGGGNYGYTF.

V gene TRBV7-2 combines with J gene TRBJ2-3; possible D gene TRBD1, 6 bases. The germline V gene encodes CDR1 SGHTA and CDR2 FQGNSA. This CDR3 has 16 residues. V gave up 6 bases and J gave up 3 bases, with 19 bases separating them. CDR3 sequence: CASSSLGTGLTDTQYF. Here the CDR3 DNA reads TGTGCCAGCAGTTCGTTGGGAACAGGGTTGACAGATACGCAGTATTTT.

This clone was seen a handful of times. As DNA, the CDR3 is TGCGCCAGCAGCCAAGTATACAATGAGCAGTTCTTC. Translated, it gives CASSQVYNEQFF. V and J are TRBV4-3 and TRBJ2-1; D is unclear. V lost 1 base and J 4 bases, leaving 2 bases between the germline ends. This CDR3 region has 12 residues. Germline lookup yields CDR1 LGHNA and CDR2 YSLEER.

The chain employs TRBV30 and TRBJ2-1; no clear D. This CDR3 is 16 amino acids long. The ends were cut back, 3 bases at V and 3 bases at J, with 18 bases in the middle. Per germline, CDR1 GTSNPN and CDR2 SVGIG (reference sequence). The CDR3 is CAWRSSRQTNYNEQFF. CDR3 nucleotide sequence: TGTGCCTGGAGGTCCAGCAGGCAGACAAACTACAATGAGCAGTTCTTC.

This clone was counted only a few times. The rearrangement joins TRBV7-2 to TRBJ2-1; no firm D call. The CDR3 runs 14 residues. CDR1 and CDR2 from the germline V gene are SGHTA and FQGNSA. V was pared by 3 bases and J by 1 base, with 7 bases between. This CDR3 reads CASSLRPSYNEQFF. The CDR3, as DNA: TGTGCCAGCAGCTTGCGGCCTTCCTACAATGAGCAGTTCTTC.

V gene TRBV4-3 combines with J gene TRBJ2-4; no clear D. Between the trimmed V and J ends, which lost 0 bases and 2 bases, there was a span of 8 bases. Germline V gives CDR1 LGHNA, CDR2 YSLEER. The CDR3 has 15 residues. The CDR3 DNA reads TGCGCCAGCAGCCAAGACGTTTCGACCAAAAACATTCAGTACTTC. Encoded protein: CASSQDVSTKNIQYF.

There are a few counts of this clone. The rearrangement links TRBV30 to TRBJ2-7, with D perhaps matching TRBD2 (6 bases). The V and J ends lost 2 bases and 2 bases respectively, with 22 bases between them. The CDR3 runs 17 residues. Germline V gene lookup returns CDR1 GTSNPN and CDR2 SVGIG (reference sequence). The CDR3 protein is CAWSPNSGLPPAYEQYF. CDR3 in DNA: TGTGCCTGGAGTCCTAACTCTGGACTACCCCCCGCCTACGAGCAGTACTTC.

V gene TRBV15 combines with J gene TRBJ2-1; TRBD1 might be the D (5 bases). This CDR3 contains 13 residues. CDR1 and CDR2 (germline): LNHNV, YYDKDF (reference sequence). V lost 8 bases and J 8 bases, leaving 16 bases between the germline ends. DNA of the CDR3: TGTGCCACCCGACAGTCTGCTAGGGATGAGCAGTTCTTC. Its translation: CATRQSARDEQFF.

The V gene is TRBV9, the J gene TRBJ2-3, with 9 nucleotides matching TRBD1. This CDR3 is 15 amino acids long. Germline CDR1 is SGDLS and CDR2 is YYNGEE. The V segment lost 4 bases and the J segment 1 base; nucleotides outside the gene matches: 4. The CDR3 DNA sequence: TGTGCCAGCAGCCCTCGGACAGGGGGCACAGATACGCAGTATTTT. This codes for CASSPRTGGTDTQYF. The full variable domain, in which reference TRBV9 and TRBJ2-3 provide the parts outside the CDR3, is DSGVTQTPKHLITATGQRVTLRCSPRSGDLSVYWYQQSLDQGLQFLIQYYNGEERAKGNILERFSAQQFPDLHSELNLSSLELGDSALYFCASSPRTGGTDTQYFGPGTRLTVL.

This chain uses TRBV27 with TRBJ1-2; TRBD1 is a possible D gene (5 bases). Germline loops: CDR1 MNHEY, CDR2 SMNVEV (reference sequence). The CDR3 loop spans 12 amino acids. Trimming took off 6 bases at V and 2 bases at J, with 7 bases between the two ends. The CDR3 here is CASRQANYGYTF. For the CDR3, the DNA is TGTGCCAGCAGACAGGCGAACTATGGCTACACCTTC.

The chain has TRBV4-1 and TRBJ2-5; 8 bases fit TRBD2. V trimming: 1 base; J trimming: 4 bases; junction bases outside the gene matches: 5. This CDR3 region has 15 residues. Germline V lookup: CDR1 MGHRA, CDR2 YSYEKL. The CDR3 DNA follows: TGCGCCAGCAGCCAAGGCGGACTAGCTCCAGAGACCCAGTACTTC. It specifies CASSQGGLAPETQYF.

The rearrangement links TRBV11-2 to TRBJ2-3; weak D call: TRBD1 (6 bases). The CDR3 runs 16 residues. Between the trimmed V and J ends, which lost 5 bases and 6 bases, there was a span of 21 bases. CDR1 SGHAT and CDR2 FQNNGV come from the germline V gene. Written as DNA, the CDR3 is TGTGCCAGCAGCCCGAGGACAGAAATAAGAGGGGATACGCAGTATTTT. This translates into CASSPRTEIRGDTQYF.

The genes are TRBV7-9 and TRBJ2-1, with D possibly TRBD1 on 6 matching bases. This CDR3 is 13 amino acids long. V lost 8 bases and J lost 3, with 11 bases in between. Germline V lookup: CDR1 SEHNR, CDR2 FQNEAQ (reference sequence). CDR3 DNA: TGTGCCAGCGGATGGGACAACTACAATGAGCAGTTCTTC. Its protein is CASGWDNYNEQFF.

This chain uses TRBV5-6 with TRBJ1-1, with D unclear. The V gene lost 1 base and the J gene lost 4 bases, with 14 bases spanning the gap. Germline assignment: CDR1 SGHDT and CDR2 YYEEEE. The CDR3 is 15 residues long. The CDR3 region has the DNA TGTGCCAGCAGCTTGAGGCCCCCGATGGGCACTGAAGCTTTCTTT. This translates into CASSLRPPMGTEAFF.

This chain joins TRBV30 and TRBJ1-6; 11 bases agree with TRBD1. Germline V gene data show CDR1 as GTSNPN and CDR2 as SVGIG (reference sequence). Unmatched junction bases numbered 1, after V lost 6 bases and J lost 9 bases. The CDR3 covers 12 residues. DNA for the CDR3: TGTGCCTGCGGACAGGGGGCTTCACCCCTCCACTTT. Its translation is CACGQGASPLHF.

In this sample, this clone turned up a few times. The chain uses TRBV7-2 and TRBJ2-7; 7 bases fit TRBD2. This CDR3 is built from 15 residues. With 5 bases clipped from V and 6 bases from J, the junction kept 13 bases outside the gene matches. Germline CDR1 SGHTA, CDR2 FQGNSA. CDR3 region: CASSPWVELAGEQYF. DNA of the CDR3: TGTGCCAGCAGCCCTTGGGTGGAGTTAGCGGGCGAGCAGTACTTC. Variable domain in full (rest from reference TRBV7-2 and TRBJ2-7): GAGVSQSPSNKVTEKGKDVELRCDPISGHTALYWYRQSLGQGLEFLIYFQGNSAPDKSGLPSDRFSAERTGGSVSTLTIQRTQQEDSAVYLCASSPWVELAGEQYFGPGTRLTVT.

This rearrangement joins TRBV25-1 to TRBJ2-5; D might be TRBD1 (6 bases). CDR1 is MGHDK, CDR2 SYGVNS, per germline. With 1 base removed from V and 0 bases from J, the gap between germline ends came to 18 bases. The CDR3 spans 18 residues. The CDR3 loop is CASSESPRGHLYQETQYF. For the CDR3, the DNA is TGTGCCAGCAGTGAATCCCCCCGGGGACACCTGTACCAAGAGACCCAGTACTTC.